This T cell receptor beta chain comes out of a study of human versus mouse CDR3 diversity and MHC coevolution. Study-level background: Between about 0.6 x 10^7 and 1.6 x 10^7 valid reads came from each sample.

This clone was seen only a few times. As yet, its antigen is unknown. Study-level findings and limits: iCHAO1 estimated the human TCR beta repertoire at about 1.6 million clonotypes.

TCRdb's table, derived via immunoSEQ multiplex PCR, lists solely in-frame clones and lacks some. The profile shows about 81,000 clones, around 93% of them singletons. Cells were CD45RO-negative CD62L-positive naive CD4 T cells sorted from PBMCs. Germline CDR1 reads KGHSH; CDR2 reads LQKENI. This CDR3 has 14 residues. V lost 3 bases, J lost 7 bases, and 3 bases stayed unmatched. The sequencing input was naive CD4+ T cells from blood. As to subset: CD45RO-negative CD62L-positive naive CD4 T cells. This TCR was recovered from a person between 25 and 70 years old in good health. The chain combines TRBV18 with TRBJ1-4; TRBD1 matches 9 bases. The CDR3: CASSPGTGSEKLFF. The CDR3 region has the DNA TGTGCCAGCTCACCCGGGACAGGGAGTGAAAAACTGTTTTTT. Combining the CDR3 with reference TRBV18 and TRBJ1-4 gives the whole variable domain NAGVMQNPRHLVRRRGQEARLRCSPMKGHSHVYWYRQLPEEGLKFMVYLQKENIIDESGMPKERFSAEFPKEGPSILRIQQVVRGDSAAYFCASSPGTGSEKLFFGSGTQLSVL.